Reported below is one TCR beta chain. These data are taken from a study of blood T cell repertoires in COVID-19. The V and J ends lost 1 base and 2 bases respectively, with 6 bases between them. Germline V gene lookup returns CDR1 ENHRY and CDR2 SYGVKD. This CDR3 has 13 amino acids. Assay used: immunoSEQ multiplex PCR; TCRdb lists only in-frame clones, some missing. The table includes more than 200,000 clones, around 87% detected once. Sequencing input: PBMCs or T cells enriched from blood (not recorded which). This TCR derives from a woman aged 50 to 60 who had recovered from COVID-19. The rearrangement joins TRBV10-3 to TRBJ2-7; tentatively, D is TRBD1 (5 bases). The CDR3 loop is CAISELDTYEQYF. In DNA form, the CDR3 reads TGTGCCATCAGTGAGTTGGACACCTACGAGCAGTACTTC.